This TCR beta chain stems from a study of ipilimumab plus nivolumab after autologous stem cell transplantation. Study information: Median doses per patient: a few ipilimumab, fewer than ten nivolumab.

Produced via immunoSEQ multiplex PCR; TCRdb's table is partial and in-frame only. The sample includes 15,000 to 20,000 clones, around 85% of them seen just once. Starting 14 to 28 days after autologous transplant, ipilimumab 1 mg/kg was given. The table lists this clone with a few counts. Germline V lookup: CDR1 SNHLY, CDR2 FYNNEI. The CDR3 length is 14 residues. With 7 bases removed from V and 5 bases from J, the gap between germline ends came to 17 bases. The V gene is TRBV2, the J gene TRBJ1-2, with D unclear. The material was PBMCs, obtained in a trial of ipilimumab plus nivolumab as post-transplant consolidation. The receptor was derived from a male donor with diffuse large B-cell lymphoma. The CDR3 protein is CASTLENLQYGYTF. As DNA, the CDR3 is TGTGCCAGCACCCTGGAGAATCTCCAATATGGCTACACCTTC.